These 29 T cell receptor beta chains share one sample of origin, sequenced in a study of blood T cell repertoires in COVID-19. Method: immunoSEQ multiplex PCR; TCRdb's copy keeps in-frame clones and lacks some. The table has about 490,000 clones, 80% to 90% seen once; the top ten hold 3% to 3.5%. The sequenced sample consisted of peripheral blood. The receptors stem from a human donor in a cohort sampled during active COVID-19.

The table lists this clone with a count of one. The J gene is TRBJ2-3, the V gene TRBV7-8, with TRBD1 matching 9 bases. V dropped 4 bases and J dropped 0; count of bases not matched to a gene: 23. CDR3 length equals 22 residues. In germline, CDR1 is SGHVS, CDR2 FQNEAQ. The chain's CDR3 is CASSSNLQGAKGASLSTDTQYF. The CDR3 DNA reads TGTGCCAGCAGCTCAAACTTACAGGGGGCTAAGGGCGCCAGTCTTAGCACAGATACGCAGTATTTT.

The CDR3 nucleotides read TGCAGCGCTGACACGGCCGGGACAGGGGGCACTGAAGCTTTCTTT. Its protein is CSADTAGTGGTEAFF. The chain couples TRBV29-1 to TRBJ1-1, with TRBD1 matching 11 bases. The CDR3 contains 15 residues. Germline loops: CDR1 SQVTM, CDR2 ANQGSEA. V dropped 7 bases and J dropped 4; count of bases not matched to a gene: 11.

This clone was counted a single time. J is TRBJ2-3 and V is TRBV6-2 or TRBV6-3; D may be TRBD2 (6 bases). Per germline, CDR1 MNHEY and CDR2 SVGEGT. Trimming removed 2 bases at V and 3 bases at J, with 15 bases between. CDR3 length: 16 amino acids. This chain's CDR3 is CASSYRGGEVTDTQYF. DNA for the CDR3: TGTGCCAGCAGTTACCGCGGAGGGGAGGTTACAGATACGCAGTATTTT.

The chain carries TRBV11-2 and TRBJ1-5; no reliable D call. The V gene's germline CDR1 is SGHAT and CDR2 FQNNGV. Trimming stripped 1 base from V and 3 bases from J, with 7 bases between. CDR3 length: 14 amino acids. The chain's CDR3 is CASSLGSVNQPQHF. The CDR3 coding sequence is TGTGCCAGCAGCTTAGGGAGTGTCAATCAGCCCCAGCATTTT.

The chain joins TRBV19 to TRBJ2-1; TRBD2 agrees at 14 bases. J lost 8 bases, V lost 6 bases, and 6 bases had no gene match. Germline V gives CDR1 LNHDA, CDR2 SQIVND (reference sequence). The CDR3 has 15 residues. CDR3 bases: TGTGCCAGTAGGGGAAGGGGACTAGCGGGAGATGAGCAGTTCTTC. Encoded protein: CASRGRGLAGDEQFF.

The rearrangement joins TRBV24-1 to TRBJ1-1; the D gene is possibly TRBD1 (5 bases). Germline values: CDR1 KGHDR, CDR2 SFDVKD. This CDR3 is 15 amino acids long. With 5 bases removed from V and 1 base from J, the gap between germline ends came to 13 bases. CDR3 sequence: CATSVTRGTNTEAFF. For the CDR3, the DNA is TGTGCCACCAGTGTAACCCGGGGGACGAACACTGAAGCTTTCTTT.

V usage is TRBV27 and J usage is TRBJ2-1, with TRBD2 matching over 9 bases. Germline V gene sequence: CDR1 MNHEY, CDR2 SMNVEV (reference sequence). V shed 4 bases, J shed 1 base, and the junction held 11 bases outside the gene matches. CDR3 length: 18 residues. The CDR3 nucleotides read TGTGCCAGCAGTTCGGGAAGACTAGCGGCGACGTCCTACAATGAGCAGTTCTTC. It codes for CASSSGRLAATSYNEQFF.

The chain recombines TRBV28 with TRBJ2-1; 9 bases map to TRBD2. CDR3 length equals 17 residues. Trimming took 3 bases from V and 7 from J; bases not matched to a gene: 13. Germline CDR1 and CDR2: MDHEN and SYDVKM. The CDR3 DNA sequence: TGTGCCAGCAGTTTTGCGTCTGGACTAGCGAGGAGGAATGAGCAGTTCTTC. As protein: CASSFASGLARRNEQFF.

V is TRBV3-1 (or the pseudogene TRBV3-2) and J is TRBJ2-1; the D gene is possibly TRBD1 (7 bases). Looked up from germline, CDR1 is LGHDT and CDR2 is YNNKEL (reference sequence). Between the trimmed V and J ends, which lost 0 bases and 0 bases, there was a span of 21 bases. The CDR3 is made up of 20 amino acids. The CDR3 loop is CASSQEGRGDPKASYNEQFF. CDR3 DNA sequence: TGTGCCAGCAGCCAAGAGGGCAGGGGGGACCCTAAGGCCTCCTACAATGAGCAGTTCTTC.

The chain employs TRBV3-1 (or the pseudogene TRBV3-2) and TRBJ2-1, with D possibly being TRBD1 (5 bases). The length of the CDR3 is 14 residues. Trimming pared 0 bases from V and 9 bases from J, leaving 12 bases between. The germline V gene has CDR1 LGHDT and CDR2 YNNKEL (reference sequence). CDR3: CASSQDSRASEQFF. CDR3 in DNA: TGTGCCAGCAGCCAAGATTCCAGGGCAAGTGAGCAGTTCTTC.

The genes are TRBV19 and TRBJ2-5; D perhaps matches TRBD2 (5 bases). This CDR3 has 16 amino acids. Germline V lookup: CDR1 LNHDA, CDR2 SQIVND (reference sequence). V was trimmed by 6 bases and J by 5 bases, leaving 22 bases between them. CDR3 sequence (DNA): TGTGCCAGTAGACCCCATGCGGGCGTGGACCCGGAGACCCAGTACTTC. Translation: CASRPHAGVDPETQYF.

Only one count was recorded for this clone. J is TRBJ1-2 and V is TRBV7-2; 10 bases align to TRBD1. V shed 0 bases and J 13 bases; nucleotides not matched to a gene: 8. Germline values: CDR1 SGHTA, CDR2 FQGNSA. The CDR3 covers 14 residues. CDR3 region: CASSLARTGGGFTF. As DNA, the CDR3 is TGTGCCAGCAGCTTAGCCCGGACAGGGGGAGGATTCACCTTC.

This chain joins TRBV7-8 and TRBJ2-2, with a weak D call TRBD2 (6 bases). V gave up 5 bases and J gave up 3 bases, with 16 bases separating them. The germline gives CDR1 SGHVS, CDR2 FQNEAQ. This CDR3 has 16 residues. CDR3 amino acids: CASSRSGEEDTGELFF. As DNA, the CDR3 is TGTGCCAGCAGCAGGTCGGGAGAAGAGGACACCGGGGAGCTGTTTTTT. Full variable domain (rest looked up from reference TRBV7-8 and TRBJ2-2): GAGVSQSPRYKVAKRGQDVALRCDPISGHVSLFWYQQALGQGPEFLTYFQNEAQLDKSGLPSDRFFAERPEGSVSTLKIQRTQQEDSAVYLCASSRSGEEDTGELFFGEGSRLTVL.

V is TRBV30 and J is TRBJ2-7, with 10 nucleotides matching TRBD2. CDR3 length equals 12 residues. V lost 4 bases to trimming and J lost 5 bases; unmatched junction nucleotides: 2. Germline V gives CDR1 GTSNPN, CDR2 SVGIG (reference sequence). Here the CDR3 reads CAWKGLADEQYF. The CDR3 DNA sequence: TGTGCCTGGAAAGGACTAGCGGACGAGCAGTACTTC.

This chain connects TRBV2 to TRBJ1-5, with a tentative D call TRBD1 (5 bases). CDR1 is SNHLY and CDR2 is FYNNEI in the germline V gene. V was cut by 6 bases and J by 3 bases, with 18 bases left in between. The CDR3 totals 16 residues. CDR3 coding DNA: TGTGCCAGCAGACTTTTTATAGGGGCAGCCAATCAGCCCCAGCATTTT. Translation: CASRLFIGAANQPQHF.

The chain recombines TRBV18 with TRBJ1-2, with D tentatively TRBD1 (6 bases). Germline assignment: CDR1 KGHSH and CDR2 LQKENI. V dropped 6 bases and J dropped 2 bases, with 10 bases sitting between them. CDR3 length equals 13 residues. CDR3 amino acids: CASSLGQNYGYTF. CDR3 bases: TGTGCCAGCTCCCTCGGACAGAACTATGGCTACACCTTC.

V gene TRBV4-1 combines with J gene TRBJ2-3, with D possibly TRBD2 on 6 matching bases. The CDR3 runs to 15 residues. V was clipped by 0 bases and J by 2 bases, with 9 bases between them. CDR1 is MGHRA, CDR2 YSYEKL, per germline. The CDR3 is CASSQDPGDTDTQYF. Written as DNA, the CDR3 is TGCGCCAGCAGCCAAGACCCGGGGGACACAGATACGCAGTATTTT.

V usage is TRBV19 and J usage is TRBJ2-7; possibly TRBD1 for D (5 bases). Germline V CDR1 and CDR2: LNHDA, SQIVND (reference sequence). This CDR3 contains 14 residues. Trimming stripped 1 base from V and 3 bases from J, with 10 bases between. In DNA form, the CDR3 reads TGTGCCAGTAGTATAGGACGACAGAACTACGAGCAGTACTTC. It specifies CASSIGRQNYEQYF.

The chain joins TRBV3-1 (or the pseudogene TRBV3-2) to TRBJ2-1; 8 bases map to TRBD2. Germline V gives CDR1 LGHDT, CDR2 YNNKEL (reference sequence). The CDR3 is made up of 15 amino acids. This CDR3 is CATSSASGYNNEQFF. CDR3 coding DNA: TGTGCGACCAGCTCCGCTAGCGGGTATAACAATGAGCAGTTCTTC.

The chain combines TRBV28 with TRBJ1-2, with a tentative D call TRBD1 (6 bases). There are 15 residues in the CDR3. Germline assignment: CDR1 MDHEN and CDR2 SYDVKM. V was trimmed by 8 bases and J by 1 base, leaving 17 bases between them. Here the CDR3 reads CASQGPFRGNYGYTF. The DNA for the CDR3 is TGTGCCAGCCAAGGGCCTTTCAGGGGTAACTATGGCTACACCTTC.

The chain uses TRBV19 and TRBJ2-6; 8 bases are a match to TRBD1. Trimming at V came to 8 bases and at J to 1 base, leaving 10 bases not matched to a gene. Germline CDR1 is LNHDA and CDR2 is SQIVND (reference sequence). The CDR3 contains 17 residues. This chain's CDR3 is CASGSGTGTSGANVLTF. CDR3 DNA sequence: TGTGCCAGTGGATCCGGGACAGGAACTTCTGGGGCCAACGTCCTGACTTTC.

About this clone: The sample has other DNA sequences that encode this CDR3 too. V and J are TRBV19 and TRBJ1-6, with TRBD1 matching 9 bases. The length of the CDR3 is 14 residues. V lost 6 bases, J lost 7 bases, and 4 bases stayed unmatched. Germline CDR1 and CDR2: LNHDA and SQIVND (reference sequence). The CDR3, as DNA: TGTGCCAGTAGCCGGGACAGGGAAAATTCACCCCTCCACTTT. This gives the protein CASSRDRENSPLHF.

The chain links TRBV21-1 to TRBJ2-1; the table's D call, TRBD1, was not checked against the DNA. TRBV21-1 represents a pseudogene. The CDR3 length is 18 residues. The CDR3 loop reads CASSNGPDRGILYNEQFF. The CDR3 DNA sequence: TGTGCCAGCAGCAATGGCCCGGACAGGGGAATCCTCTACAATGAGCAGTTCTTC.

V usage is TRBV3-1 (or the pseudogene TRBV3-2) and J usage is TRBJ2-7; D unresolved. There are 14 residues in the CDR3. CDR1 LGHDT and CDR2 YNNKEL come from the germline V gene (reference sequence). V gave up 3 bases and J gave up 3 bases, with 12 bases separating them. The CDR3 protein is CASSHHFHFYEQYF. For the CDR3, the DNA is TGTGCCAGCAGCCATCACTTTCATTTCTACGAGCAGTACTTC.

This clone was recorded only once. One junction end does not reproduce the germline sequence, and a read error may be involved. The CDR3 DNA reads TGTGCCAGTAGAATAGGTCCTCGCAATCAGCCCCAGCATTTT. Amino acids: CASRIGPRNQPQHF. The rearrangement joins TRBV19 to TRBJ1-5, with D hard to call. The CDR3 contains 14 residues. Germline-derived CDR1 and CDR2 are LNHDA and SQIVND (reference sequence).

V gene TRBV5-6 combines with J gene TRBJ2-7; D gene unclear. In germline, CDR1 is SGHDT, CDR2 YYEEEE. Trimming stripped 4 bases from V and 1 base from J, with 9 bases between. This CDR3 contains 13 residues. As DNA, the CDR3 is TGTGCCAGCAGCCTCGCGGTATCCTACGAGCAGTACTTC. Protein sequence: CASSLAVSYEQYF.

The chain has TRBV5-1 and TRBJ2-5, with 15 bases matching TRBD2. The CDR3 consists of 19 residues. The V segment lost 4 bases and the J segment 0 bases; nucleotides outside the gene matches: 10. Germline lookup yields CDR1 SGHRS and CDR2 YFSETQ. The CDR3 protein is CASSTGLAGGRSYQETQYF. The DNA for the CDR3 is TGCGCCAGCAGCACGGGACTAGCGGGAGGTCGAAGCTACCAAGAGACCCAGTACTTC.

V is TRBV29-1 and J is TRBJ2-7, with D possibly being TRBD1 (7 bases). CDR3 length: 15 residues. With 6 bases removed from V and 2 bases from J, the gap between germline ends came to 20 bases. Per the germline V gene, CDR1 is SQVTM and CDR2 is ANQGSEA. The CDR3 spells CSVQRGAGGPYEQYF. CDR3 nucleotides: TGCAGCGTCCAAAGGGGGGCAGGGGGACCCTACGAGCAGTACTTC.

This rearrangement joins TRBV6-5 to TRBJ2-3, with D possibly TRBD2 on 6 matching bases. Deletions cut 10 bases from V and 1 base from J, with 12 bases between. The germline CDR1 and CDR2 sequences are MNHEY and SVGAGI. The CDR3 covers 13 residues. CDR3 DNA: TGTGCCACCAACTCGGGGGGCACAGATACGCAGTATTTT. Its protein is CATNSGGTDTQYF.